The clone carrying this T cell receptor (beta chain) showed up many times. Its antigen is undetermined. This specimen comes from a study of blood T cells in healthy people across ages. Study overall: With template switching, about one barcoded beta molecule was captured per two T cells.

Findings of the study overall: It was found that TCR beta diversity correlated strongly with the percentage of naive T cells. With age, beta diversity per million T cells declined roughly linearly, significantly by about 37.

V dropped 6 bases and J dropped 4 bases, with 14 bases sitting between them. This CDR3 has 14 amino acids. Germline assignment: CDR1 SGHTA and CDR2 FQGNSA. A J-beta primer mix and a sample-barcoded 5' primer were used in a second PCR of about 7 to 12 cycles. From the 5' RACE reads, TCRdb called clonotypes with MiXCR, one entry per CDR3 protein. The profile shows 850,000 or so distinct CDR3 sequences, roughly 26% of them singletons. This chain uses TRBV7-2 with TRBJ2-3; a weak D match, TRBD2 (6 bases). This receptor was obtained from a woman at least 80 years old in good health. Sequencing input: blood. The CDR3 is CASSSAWRADTQYF. DNA of the CDR3: TGTGCCAGCAGTTCGGCCTGGAGGGCAGATACGCAGTATTTT.